The rows below give T cell receptor beta chains drawn from one sample of a study of radiation and T cells in renal cell carcinoma. Clones were read by immunoSEQ multiplex PCR, and TCRdb kept only the in-frame ones, dropping some. The repertoire includes about 150,000 clones, roughly 90% of them detected once, and under 15% sits in the top ten. This specimen was blood, taken from a patient whose treatment included radiotherapy and nephrectomy. These receptors were collected from a woman in her 50s with renal cell carcinoma. CDR3s include the opening cysteine and the closing phenylalanine or tryptophan. Each record gives: J gene, V gene, CDR3 protein.

j_call: TRBJ1-2
v_call: TRBV21-1
cdr3_aa: CASSKGGTGTDWDGYTF

j_call: TRBJ2-7
v_call: TRBV5-8
cdr3_aa: CASAPAYEQYF

j_call: TRBJ1-2
v_call: TRBV2
cdr3_aa: CASSEGRNYGYTF

j_call: TRBJ1-6
v_call: TRBV9
cdr3_aa: CASSVDRDYNSPLHF

j_call: TRBJ2-2
v_call: TRBV7-6
cdr3_aa: CASSLTGRDTGELFF

j_call: TRBJ2-1
v_call: TRBV16
cdr3_aa: CASSLQAADEQFF

j_call: TRBJ1-4
v_call: TRBV20-1
cdr3_aa: CSAPRQTKLFF

j_call: TRBJ2-5
v_call: TRBV7-9
cdr3_aa: CASSLVGETQYF

j_call: TRBJ2-1
v_call: TRBV18
cdr3_aa: CASSPINEQFF

j_call: TRBJ1-2
v_call: TRBV6-6
cdr3_aa: CASSEDRAGGYTF

j_call: TRBJ2-7
v_call: TRBV6-5
cdr3_aa: CASSYEQRDITYEQYF

j_call: TRBJ1-2
v_call: TRBV7-3
cdr3_aa: CASSFSVLGDIEGYTF

j_call: TRBJ2-3
v_call: TRBV7-2
cdr3_aa: CASSPSPGLAGQDTQYF

j_call: TRBJ1-1
v_call: TRBV11-2
cdr3_aa: CASSTARGTEAFF

j_call: TRBJ1-1
v_call: TRBV29-1
cdr3_aa: CSVSEANTEAFF

j_call: TRBJ1-4
v_call: TRBV25-1
cdr3_aa: CASSESRQINEKLFF

j_call: TRBJ2-7
v_call: TRBV9
cdr3_aa: CASSVGPGELHYEQYF

j_call: TRBJ2-2
v_call: TRBV5-4
cdr3_aa: CASSWDRGWTGELFF

j_call: TRBJ2-5
v_call: TRBV7-9
cdr3_aa: CASSLSGETQYF

j_call: TRBJ1-1
v_call: TRBV7-6
cdr3_aa: CASSRTGAREAFF

j_call: TRBJ1-1
v_call: TRBV7-9
cdr3_aa: CASSLLRGQGAATEAFF

j_call: TRBJ2-7
v_call: TRBV5-6
cdr3_aa: CASSLGGEQYF

j_call: TRBJ2-7
v_call: TRBV5-6
cdr3_aa: CASSAGPNYEQYF

j_call: TRBJ2-1
v_call: TRBV19
cdr3_aa: CASSSAARANEQFF

j_call: TRBJ2-1
v_call: TRBV7-2
cdr3_aa: CASSFYNEQFF

j_call: TRBJ2-5
v_call: TRBV18
cdr3_aa: CASSPGAGETQYF

j_call: TRBJ1-2
v_call: TRBV19
cdr3_aa: CASSIVGTGAGYTF

j_call: TRBJ2-2
v_call: TRBV7-7
cdr3_aa: CASSSGTGELVAGELFF

j_call: TRBJ2-2
v_call: TRBV7-2
cdr3_aa: CASSFSGQGNTGELFF

j_call: TRBJ1-2
v_call: TRBV14
cdr3_aa: CASSPRTLFYYGYTF

j_call: TRBJ1-3
v_call: TRBV2
cdr3_aa: CASTGRGAGNTIYF

j_call: TRBJ1-1
v_call: TRBV18
cdr3_aa: CASSPSGQETEAFF

j_call: TRBJ1-2
v_call: TRBV7-9
cdr3_aa: CASSLDRGGYTF

j_call: TRBJ2-7
v_call: TRBV5-8
cdr3_aa: CASSLVFLYEQYF

j_call: TRBJ2-5
v_call: TRBV5-1
cdr3_aa: CASSTSGTSGETQYF

j_call: TRBJ2-5
v_call: TRBV25-1
cdr3_aa: CASSDLSSEGETQYF

j_call: TRBJ1-5
v_call: TRBV6-5
cdr3_aa: CASSYADGNQPQHF

j_call: TRBJ2-1
v_call: TRBV6-6
cdr3_aa: CASNTLAGGGQFF

j_call: TRBJ1-4
v_call: TRBV29-1
cdr3_aa: CSVGSPTNEKLFF

j_call: TRBJ1-4
v_call: TRBV19
cdr3_aa: CASRPYAGNPNEKLFF

j_call: TRBJ2-3
v_call: TRBV2
cdr3_aa: CASRIGLAGPGDTQYF

j_call: TRBJ1-1
v_call: TRBV5-1
cdr3_aa: CASSLGPFGFSKAFF

j_call: TRBJ2-3
v_call: TRBV7-2
cdr3_aa: CASSFTSGAGTDTQYF

j_call: TRBJ2-3
v_call: TRBV7-9
cdr3_aa: CASSSLIGTVTDTQYF

j_call: TRBJ1-1
v_call: TRBV29-1
cdr3_aa: CSGSRGDDTEAFF

j_call: TRBJ2-1
v_call: TRBV9
cdr3_aa: CASSVEGLALNEQFF

j_call: TRBJ1-5
v_call: TRBV7-6
cdr3_aa: CASSLVTYQPQHF

j_call: TRBJ1-2
v_call: TRBV2
cdr3_aa: CASSKNRGNYGYTF

j_call: TRBJ1-1
v_call: TRBV5-1
cdr3_aa: CASSSTRGSTWTEAFF

j_call: TRBJ1-4
v_call: TRBV6-6
cdr3_aa: CASTPAGPREKLFF

j_call: TRBJ2-2
v_call: TRBV7-2
cdr3_aa: CASSLERGTGELFF

j_call: TRBJ2-7
v_call: TRBV29-1
cdr3_aa: CSVEINGGDEQYF

j_call: TRBJ1-4
v_call: TRBV30
cdr3_aa: CAWSLVGREKLFF

j_call: TRBJ1-3
v_call: TRBV25-1
cdr3_aa: CASSESAEYHTIYF

j_call: TRBJ1-1
v_call: TRBV14
cdr3_aa: CASSPRGGKEAFF

j_call: TRBJ2-5
v_call: TRBV7-7
cdr3_aa: CASRGLEETQYF

j_call: TRBJ1-6
v_call: TRBV5-4
cdr3_aa: CASSAGVNSPLHF

j_call: TRBJ2-7
v_call: TRBV7-9
cdr3_aa: CASSEQGVRYEQYF

j_call: TRBJ1-3
v_call: TRBV9
cdr3_aa: CASSDYRGPGGNTIYF

j_call: TRBJ2-7
v_call: TRBV5-1
cdr3_aa: CASSLAGEYEQYF